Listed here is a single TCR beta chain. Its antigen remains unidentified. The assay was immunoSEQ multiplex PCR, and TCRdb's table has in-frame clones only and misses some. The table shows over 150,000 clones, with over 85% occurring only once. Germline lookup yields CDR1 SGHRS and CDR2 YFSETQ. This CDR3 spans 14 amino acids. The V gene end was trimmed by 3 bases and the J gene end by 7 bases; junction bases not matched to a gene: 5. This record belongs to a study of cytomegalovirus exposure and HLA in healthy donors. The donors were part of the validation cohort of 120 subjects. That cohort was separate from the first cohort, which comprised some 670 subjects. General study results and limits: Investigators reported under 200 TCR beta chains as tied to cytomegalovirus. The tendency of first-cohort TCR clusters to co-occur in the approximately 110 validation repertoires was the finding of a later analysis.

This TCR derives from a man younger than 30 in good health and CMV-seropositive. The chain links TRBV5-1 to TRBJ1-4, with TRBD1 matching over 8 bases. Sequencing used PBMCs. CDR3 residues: CASSWTGWGEKLFF. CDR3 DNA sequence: TGCGCCAGCAGCTGGACAGGGTGGGGTGAAAAACTGTTTTTT.